The rows below give T cell receptor beta chains drawn from one sample of a study of chemoradiotherapy in HPV16-positive cancers. The table came from immunoSEQ multiplex PCR; TCRdb's copy has only in-frame clones and leaves some out. The sample shows 15,000 to 20,000 clones, roughly 73% of them seen only once. The sample was acquired from a patient who underwent chemoradiotherapy. The receptor source for this set is a human donor with HPV-associated anogenital cancer. The CDR3 runs from the conserved cysteine through the conserved F or W. Each record gives: clone size, V gene, J gene, D gene, CDR3 protein, CDR3 DNA. A D gene is named only where the DNA matches it firmly. Part of the rows lack a size; the others show once, few, many or a class for expanded clones.

abundance: -; v_gene: TRBV18; j_gene: TRBJ1-1; d_gene: TRBD1; CDR3aa: CASSRDRVNTEAFF; CDR3nt: TGTGCCAGCTCACGTGACAGGGTGAACACTGAAGCTTTCTTT
abundance: -; v_gene: TRBV29-1; j_gene: TRBJ2-1; d_gene: TRBD1; CDR3aa: CSAGQGIGNEQFF; CDR3nt: TGCAGCGCGGGACAGGGTATAGGAAATGAGCAGTTCTTC
abundance: -; v_gene: TRBV6-4; j_gene: TRBJ2-2; d_gene: TRBD1; CDR3aa: CASSASGQLNTGELFF; CDR3nt: TGTGCCAGCAGTGCCTCGGGACAGCTCAACACCGGGGAGCTGTTTTTT
abundance: once; v_gene: TRBV7-2; j_gene: TRBJ2-5; d_gene: TRBD2; CDR3aa: CASSSQGLAGVQETQYF; CDR3nt: TGTGCCAGCAGCTCACAGGGACTAGCGGGGGTCCAAGAGACCCAGTACTTC
abundance: -; v_gene: TRBV5-6; j_gene: TRBJ1-1; d_gene: -; CDR3aa: CASSLAGGSNTEAFF; CDR3nt: TGTGCCAGCAGCTTGGCCGGGGGGTCGAACACTGAAGCTTTCTTT
abundance: -; v_gene: TRBV7-6; j_gene: TRBJ2-1; d_gene: TRBD1; CDR3aa: CASSLGGQADNEQFF; CDR3nt: TGTGCCAGCAGCTTGGGGGGACAGGCCGACAATGAGCAGTTCTTC
abundance: -; v_gene: TRBV27; j_gene: TRBJ2-7; d_gene: TRBD2; CDR3aa: CASSLRLAGAPGEQYF; CDR3nt: TGTGCCAGCAGTTTGAGACTAGCGGGGGCTCCGGGCGAGCAGTACTTC
abundance: -; v_gene: TRBV5-4; j_gene: TRBJ2-7; d_gene: -; CDR3aa: CASSLGAGVGEQYF; CDR3nt: TGTGCCAGCAGCTTGGGGGCAGGGGTTGGGGAGCAGTACTTC
abundance: -; v_gene: TRBV7-9; j_gene: TRBJ2-1; d_gene: -; CDR3aa: CASSLGNVAVYNEQFF; CDR3nt: TGTGCCAGCAGCTTGGGGAACGTCGCGGTATACAATGAGCAGTTCTTC
abundance: -; v_gene: TRBV27; j_gene: TRBJ2-7; d_gene: TRBD1; CDR3aa: CASSYQGDYEQYF; CDR3nt: TGTGCCAGCAGTTATCAGGGGGACTACGAGCAGTACTTC
abundance: -; v_gene: TRBV2; j_gene: TRBJ2-7; d_gene: TRBD2; CDR3aa: CASSESSGTYEQYF; CDR3nt: TGTGCCAGCAGTGAGAGTAGCGGGACTTACGAGCAGTACTTC
abundance: -; v_gene: TRBV6-5; j_gene: TRBJ1-5; d_gene: -; CDR3aa: CASSPGVVNQPQHF; CDR3nt: TGTGCCAGCAGCCCTGGGGTAGTTAATCAGCCCCAGCATTTT
abundance: -; v_gene: TRBV4-3; j_gene: TRBJ1-1; d_gene: TRBD1; CDR3aa: CASSQQPQGGNTEAFF; CDR3nt: TGCGCCAGCAGCCAGCAACCACAGGGGGGAAACACTGAAGCTTTCTTT
abundance: -; v_gene: TRBV18; j_gene: TRBJ1-5; d_gene: -; CDR3aa: CASSLDSQNQPQHF; CDR3nt: TGTGCCAGCTCACTGGACAGCCAAAATCAGCCCCAGCATTTT
abundance: few; v_gene: TRBV5-4; j_gene: TRBJ1-4; d_gene: -; CDR3aa: CASSFEGSESEKLFF; CDR3nt: TGTGCCAGCAGCTTCGAGGGGTCGGAATCGGAAAAACTGTTTTTT
abundance: -; v_gene: TRBV11-2; j_gene: TRBJ1-6; d_gene: -; CDR3aa: CASSPLRDGYNSPLHF; CDR3nt: TGTGCCAGCAGCCCCCTACGGGACGGTTATAATTCACCCCTCCACTTT
abundance: -; v_gene: TRBV7-9; j_gene: TRBJ1-2; d_gene: TRBD1; CDR3aa: CASSPGQGHYGYTF; CDR3nt: TGTGCCAGCAGTCCGGGACAGGGGCACTATGGCTACACCTTC
abundance: -; v_gene: TRBV30; j_gene: TRBJ1-5; d_gene: -; CDR3aa: CAWSPKGSQPQHF; CDR3nt: TGTGCCTGGAGCCCAAAGGGGAGCCAGCCCCAGCATTTT
abundance: -; v_gene: TRBV27; j_gene: TRBJ1-2; d_gene: -; CDR3aa: CASGPSGGYGYTF; CDR3nt: TGTGCCAGCGGACCTTCGGGCGGCTATGGCTACACCTTC
abundance: few; v_gene: TRBV5-1; j_gene: TRBJ2-3; d_gene: TRBD2; CDR3aa: CASSLLLADTDTQYF; CDR3nt: TGCGCCAGCAGCTTGTTACTAGCGGACACAGATACGCAGTATTTT
abundance: -; v_gene: TRBV6-6; j_gene: TRBJ1-1; d_gene: -; CDR3aa: CASSYGGSTEAFF; CDR3nt: TGTGCCAGCAGTTACGGGGGGAGCACTGAAGCTTTCTTT
abundance: -; v_gene: TRBV18; j_gene: TRBJ1-1; d_gene: -; CDR3aa: CASSPPGGGIVAFF; CDR3nt: TGTGCCAGCTCACCACCGGGCGGGGGCATCGTAGCTTTCTTT
abundance: few; v_gene: TRBV7-8; j_gene: TRBJ1-2; d_gene: TRBD1; CDR3aa: CASSRRDRAGYGYTF; CDR3nt: TGTGCCAGCAGCCGCCGGGACAGGGCGGGCTATGGCTACACCTTC
abundance: -; v_gene: TRBV30; j_gene: TRBJ2-3; d_gene: -; CDR3aa: CAWTRVDTSTDTQYF; CDR3nt: TGTGCCTGGACCCGTGTGGACACTAGCACAGATACGCAGTATTTT
abundance: -; v_gene: TRBV6-1; j_gene: TRBJ2-1; d_gene: -; CDR3aa: CASIYSSVYNEQFF; CDR3nt: TGTGCCAGCATTTATTCGTCAGTTTACAATGAGCAGTTCTTC
abundance: -; v_gene: TRBV4-3; j_gene: TRBJ1-2; d_gene: -; CDR3aa: CASSQAEKVGVSGYTF; CDR3nt: TGCGCCAGCAGCCAAGCGGAAAAAGTTGGTGTCTCAGGCTACACCTTC
abundance: -; v_gene: TRBV6-6; j_gene: TRBJ2-7; d_gene: -; CDR3aa: CASSDRSYEQYF; CDR3nt: TGTGCCAGCAGCGACCGCTCCTACGAGCAGTACTTC
abundance: -; v_gene: TRBV12-2; j_gene: TRBJ1-5; d_gene: -; CDR3aa: CASPFDSFSNQPQHF; CDR3nt: TGTGCAAGTCCCTTCGACAGTTTCAGCAATCAGCCCCAGCATTTT
abundance: -; v_gene: TRBV5-1; j_gene: TRBJ2-2; d_gene: TRBD2; CDR3aa: CASSLDQLAGPAGELFF; CDR3nt: TGCGCCAGCAGCTTAGACCAGCTAGCGGGGCCGGCCGGGGAGCTGTTTTTT
abundance: -; v_gene: TRBV7-2; j_gene: TRBJ2-7; d_gene: TRBD1; CDR3aa: CASSSAGQGGYEQYF; CDR3nt: TGTGCCAGCAGCTCCGCCGGACAGGGTGGTTACGAGCAGTACTTC
abundance: -; v_gene: TRBV19; j_gene: TRBJ2-5; d_gene: -; CDR3aa: CASKGIDSQETQYF; CDR3nt: TGTGCCAGTAAGGGGATCGATAGCCAAGAGACCCAGTACTTC
abundance: -; v_gene: TRBV4-1; j_gene: TRBJ2-5; d_gene: -; CDR3aa: CASSQGGPYQETQYF; CDR3nt: TGCGCCAGCAGCCAAGGAGGGCCGTACCAAGAGACCCAGTACTTC
abundance: once; v_gene: TRBV11-3; j_gene: TRBJ2-3; d_gene: -; CDR3aa: CASSLERESTTQYF; CDR3nt: TGTGCCAGCAGCTTAGAAAGGGAATCTACTACGCAGTATTTT
abundance: -; v_gene: TRBV5-5; j_gene: TRBJ2-2; d_gene: -; CDR3aa: CASSSGAGRNTGELFF; CDR3nt: TGTGCCAGCAGCTCGGGGGCAGGGAGGAACACCGGGGAGCTGTTTTTT
abundance: once; v_gene: TRBV30; j_gene: TRBJ1-2; d_gene: TRBD1; CDR3aa: CAWLRTGRGGYTF; CDR3nt: TGTGCCTGGCTCAGGACAGGGCGGGGTGGCTACACCTTC
abundance: once; v_gene: TRBV10-3; j_gene: TRBJ2-7; d_gene: TRBD2; CDR3aa: CATASSGGLYEQYF; CDR3nt: TGTGCCACCGCTTCTAGCGGGGGCTTGTACGAGCAGTACTTC
abundance: -; v_gene: TRBV5-6; j_gene: TRBJ1-2; d_gene: -; CDR3aa: CASSANSGKSYGYTF; CDR3nt: TGTGCCAGCAGCGCTAACAGCGGTAAATCTTATGGCTACACCTTC
abundance: -; v_gene: TRBV6-6; j_gene: TRBJ1-2; d_gene: -; CDR3aa: CASSYSYGYTF; CDR3nt: TGTGCCAGCAGTTACTCGTATGGCTACACCTTC
abundance: -; v_gene: TRBV27; j_gene: TRBJ2-5; d_gene: -; CDR3aa: CASSSPTGGGETQYF; CDR3nt: TGTGCCAGCAGTTCCCCGACAGGCGGCGGGGAGACCCAGTACTTC
abundance: -; v_gene: TRBV11-2; j_gene: TRBJ1-1; d_gene: TRBD1; CDR3aa: CASKLDRRSTEAFF; CDR3nt: TGTGCCAGCAAACTGGACAGGCGGAGCACTGAAGCTTTCTTT
abundance: once; v_gene: TRBV4-3; j_gene: TRBJ2-3; d_gene: TRBD1; CDR3aa: CASSQDGQGRTDTQYF; CDR3nt: TGCGCCAGCAGCCAAGATGGACAGGGCCGCACAGATACGCAGTATTTT
abundance: -; v_gene: TRBV6-1; j_gene: TRBJ2-4; d_gene: TRBD1; CDR3aa: CASSDEGTGSHIQYF; CDR3nt: TGTGCCAGCAGTGATGAAGGGACAGGGTCACACATTCAGTACTTC
abundance: medium-sized; v_gene: TRBV4-3; j_gene: TRBJ1-1; d_gene: TRBD1; CDR3aa: CASSPTGGGANTEAFF; CDR3nt: TGCGCCAGCAGCCCGACCGGAGGGGGCGCGAACACTGAAGCTTTCTTT
abundance: -; v_gene: TRBV4-1; j_gene: TRBJ2-1; d_gene: -; CDR3aa: CASSLIFSGRSYNEQFF; CDR3nt: TGCGCCAGCAGCTTGATTTTTAGCGGACGCTCCTACAATGAGCAGTTCTTC
abundance: -; v_gene: TRBV6-6; j_gene: TRBJ2-1; d_gene: TRBD2; CDR3aa: CASTRTSGEGNEQFF; CDR3nt: TGTGCCAGCACCCGGACTAGCGGGGAGGGCAATGAGCAGTTCTTC